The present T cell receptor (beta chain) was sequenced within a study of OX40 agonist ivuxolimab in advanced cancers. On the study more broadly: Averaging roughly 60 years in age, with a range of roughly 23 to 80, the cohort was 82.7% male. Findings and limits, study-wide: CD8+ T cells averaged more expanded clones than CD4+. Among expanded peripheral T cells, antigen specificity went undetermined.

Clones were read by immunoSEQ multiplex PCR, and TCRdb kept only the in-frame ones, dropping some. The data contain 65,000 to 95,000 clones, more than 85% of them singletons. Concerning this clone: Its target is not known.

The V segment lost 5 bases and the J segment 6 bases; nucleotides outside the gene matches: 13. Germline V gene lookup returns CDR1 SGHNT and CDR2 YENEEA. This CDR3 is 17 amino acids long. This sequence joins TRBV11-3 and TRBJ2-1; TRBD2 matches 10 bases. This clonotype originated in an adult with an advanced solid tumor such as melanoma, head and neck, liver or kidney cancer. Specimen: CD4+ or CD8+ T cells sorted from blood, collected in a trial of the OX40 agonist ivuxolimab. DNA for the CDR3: TGTGCCAGCAGCCAGAGAGCGGGAGGGGGAGGAGGCAATGAGCAGTTCTTC. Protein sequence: CASSQRAGGGGGNEQFF.